The clone carrying this TCR beta chain was counted ten times or more. These data come from a study of identical twins. TCRdb passed the 5' RACE reads through MiXCR, listing each CDR3 protein once. The table has 600,000 to 800,000 distinct CDR3 sequences, 21% seen once; the top ten hold more than 4%. CDR1 and CDR2 from the germline V gene are LGHNA and YSLEER. The CDR3 is 15 residues long. V was pared by 1 base and J by 7 bases, with 16 bases between. The sample was also linked to a second study, of T cells expressing NK-cell markers. In that study: These same clonotypes (in several donors) also led the CD3+CD56-NKG2C+ fraction. It is unclear if expanded NKG2C-expressing clones target HCMV antigens.

The material sequenced was PBMCs. The source of this sequence is a woman aged 18-35 years in good health. The chain combines TRBV4-3 with TRBJ1-2; D unclear. In DNA form, the CDR3 reads TGCGCCAGCAGCCAAGCCTCCGCGGCTGCCTCTGGCTACACCTTC. Its protein is CASSQASAAASGYTF.